This T cell receptor beta chain was recorded in a study of cytotoxic CD8 clonotypes in ibrutinib-treated CLL. Study as a whole: Responses comprised 24 partial and 2 complete; at median roughly 64 months, around 14 remained remitted and roughly 12 progressed. A mean of roughly 250,000 productive templates and tens of thousands of productive rearrangements was obtained per sample.

This clone showed up just a few times. Antigen specificity is unknown. The same CDR3 is also encoded by other DNA sequences in this sample. TCRdb keeps only in-frame clones here, not all; method: immunoSEQ multiplex PCR. The sample includes around 77,000 clones, around 82% of them seen just once. The CDR3 is 14 residues long. Trimming removed 1 base at V and 0 bases at J, with 4 bases between. Germline CDR1 is SGHRS and CDR2 is YFSETQ. Study-level findings and limits: On treatment, the uncommon public clonotypes contracted or remained stable.

This clonotype was obtained from a human donor with chronic lymphocytic leukemia. This rearrangement joins TRBV5-1 to TRBJ1-4; no clear D. Specimen: PBMCs, collected at disease progression, from a patient treated with ibrutinib. The CDR3 DNA is TGCGCCAGCAGCTTGACTGCAACTAATGAAAAACTGTTTTTT. It yields the protein CASSLTATNEKLFF.